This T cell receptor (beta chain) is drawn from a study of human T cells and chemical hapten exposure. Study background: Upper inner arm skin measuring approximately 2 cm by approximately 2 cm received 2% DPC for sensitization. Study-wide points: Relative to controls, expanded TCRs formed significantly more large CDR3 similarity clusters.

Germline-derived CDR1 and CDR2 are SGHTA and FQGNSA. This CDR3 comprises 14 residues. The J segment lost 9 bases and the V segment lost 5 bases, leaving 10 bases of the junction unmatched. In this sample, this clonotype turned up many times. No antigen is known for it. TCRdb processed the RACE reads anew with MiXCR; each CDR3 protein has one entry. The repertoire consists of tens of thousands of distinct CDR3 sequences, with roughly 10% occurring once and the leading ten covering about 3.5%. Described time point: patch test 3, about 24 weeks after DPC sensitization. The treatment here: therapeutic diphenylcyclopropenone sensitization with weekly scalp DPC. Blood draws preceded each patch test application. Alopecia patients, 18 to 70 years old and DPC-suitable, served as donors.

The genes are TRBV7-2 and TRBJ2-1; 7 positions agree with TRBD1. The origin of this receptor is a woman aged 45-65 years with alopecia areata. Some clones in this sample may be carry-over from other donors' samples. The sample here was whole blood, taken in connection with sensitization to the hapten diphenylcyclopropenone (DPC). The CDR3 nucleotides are TGTGCCAGCAGCCCGGGACAGCCGATCAGTGAGCAGTTCTTC. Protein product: CASSPGQPISEQFF.